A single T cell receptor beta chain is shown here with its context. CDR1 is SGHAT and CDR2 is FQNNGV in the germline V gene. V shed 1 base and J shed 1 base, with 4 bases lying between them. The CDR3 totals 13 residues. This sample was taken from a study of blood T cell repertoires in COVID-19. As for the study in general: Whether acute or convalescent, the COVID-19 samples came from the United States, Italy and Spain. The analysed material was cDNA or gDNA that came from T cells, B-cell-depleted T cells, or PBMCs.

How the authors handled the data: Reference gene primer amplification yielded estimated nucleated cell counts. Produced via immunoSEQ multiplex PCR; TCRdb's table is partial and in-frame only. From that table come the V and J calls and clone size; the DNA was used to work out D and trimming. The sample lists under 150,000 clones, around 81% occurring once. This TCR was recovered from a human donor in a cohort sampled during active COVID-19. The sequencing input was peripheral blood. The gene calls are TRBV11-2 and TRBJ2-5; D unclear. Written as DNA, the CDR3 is TGTGCCAGCAGCTTAGTTAGCCAAGAGACCCAGTACTTC. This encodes CASSLVSQETQYF.